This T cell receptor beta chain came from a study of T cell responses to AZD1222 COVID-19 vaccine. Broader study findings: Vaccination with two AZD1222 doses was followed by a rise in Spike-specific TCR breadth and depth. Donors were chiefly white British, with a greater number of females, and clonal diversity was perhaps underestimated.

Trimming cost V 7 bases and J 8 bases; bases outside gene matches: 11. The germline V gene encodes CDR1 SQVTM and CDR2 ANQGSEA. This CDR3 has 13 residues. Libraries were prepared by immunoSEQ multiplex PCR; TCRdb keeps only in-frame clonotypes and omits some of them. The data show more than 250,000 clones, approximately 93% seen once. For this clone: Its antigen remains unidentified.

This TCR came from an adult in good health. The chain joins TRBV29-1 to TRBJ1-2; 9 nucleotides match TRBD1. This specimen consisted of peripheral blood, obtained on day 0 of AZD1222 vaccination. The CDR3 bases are TGCAGCGGTACGGTCTGGGACAGGGAAGGCTACACCTTC. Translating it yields CSGTVWDREGYTF.